Only a few counts were recorded for the clone carrying this T cell receptor beta chain. Its specificity is unknown. The data were taken from a study of T cell repertoires in cytomegalovirus infection. About the research overall: A matching HLA type, together with CMV infection, was signaled by public TCR beta signatures.

TCRdb redid the calling of the reads with MiXCR, one entry per CDR3 protein. This table holds around 900,000 distinct CDR3 sequences, approximately 30% found once. Regarding the study as a whole: Clonotype analysis showed dominance of the ex vivo response by HLA-C-restricted CMV-specific TCR beta clonotypes.

Trimming removed 1 base from V and 2 bases from J; junction bases left unmatched: 7. The CDR3 contains 17 residues. Germline V gene data show CDR1 as SGHVS and CDR2 as FNYEAQ. The receptor was derived from a human donor in good health (CMV status not recorded). Some clones in this sample may be carry-over from other donors' samples. The sequencing used cultured CD8+ T cells from PBMCs, collected from culture after CMV antigen stimulation. The chain employs TRBV7-6 and TRBJ2-1; 8 bases line up with TRBD1. This chain's CDR3 is CASSLGPDRGTYNEQFF. CDR3 DNA sequence: TGTGCCAGCAGCTTAGGCCCTGACAGGGGAACCTACAATGAGCAGTTCTTC.